The T cell receptor beta chain under discussion was sequenced for a study of regulatory T cells in long-lasting Graves disease. Study-wide results and limits: Segments TRBV28, TRBJ1-2 and TRBJ2-5 showed preferential usage in persistent disease. Sample size, which was small, may have reduced accuracy. Less diverse TCR repertoires were seen in persistent Graves' patients than in newly diagnosed ones.

Time point noted: newly diagnosed GD, antithyroid drugs for less than 3 months. Isolated PBMC RNA provided the starting material for the TCR library. Sequencing libraries for TCR beta were prepared with iRepertoire HTBI primers and Arm-PCR of CDR3 regions. Per the authors' pipeline: Looking across samples, the authors found under 75 TRBV and fewer than 15 TRBJ segments. TCRdb analysed the multiplex PCR reads with MiXCR anew, one entry per CDR3 protein. These V and J calls rely on TCRdb rather than the paper's analysis. The repertoire holds approximately 230,000 distinct CDR3 sequences, with around 19% as singletons. Looked up from germline, CDR1 is SGDLS and CDR2 is YYNGEE. The ends were cut back, 0 bases at V and 6 bases at J, with 16 bases in the middle. The CDR3 has 15 residues. This clonotype was observed at least ten times. Its antigen is not known.

This clonotype originated in a female donor with Graves disease. V usage is TRBV9 and J usage is TRBJ2-7, with D perhaps given as TRBD1 or TRBD2 (5 bases each). The material sequenced was peripheral blood mononuclear cells (PBMCs), taken at new diagnosis, from a patient treated with antithyroid drugs. CDR3 in amino acids: CASSVVDTRSGEQYF. CDR3 nucleotide sequence: TGTGCCAGCAGCGTAGTGGACACTAGGTCCGGCGAGCAGTACTTC.